The rows below give T cell receptor beta chains drawn from one sample of a study of radiotherapy plus CTLA-4 blockade in lung cancer. TCRdb's copy holds only in-frame clones and misses some; the assay was immunoSEQ multiplex PCR. The sample carries tens of thousands of clones, 72% recorded once. The source material was peripheral blood, sampled from a patient treated with radiotherapy plus ipilimumab. The receptors come from a human donor with non-small cell lung cancer who had stable disease on radiotherapy plus ipilimumab. The CDR3 runs from the conserved cysteine through the conserved F or W. D genes are given only for firm matches. Size tells how often a clone was seen (once, few, many) or the class of an expanded clone, and some rows leave it out.

NA	TRBJ1-1	TRBV5-1	NA	TGCGCCAGCAGCAACAGACCCTCAGGGGACACTGAAGCTTTCTTT	CASSNRPSGDTEAFF
NA	TRBJ1-6	TRBV2	NA	TGTGCCAGCAGCAACTCGGGAAAAAATTCACCCCTCCACTTT	CASSNSGKNSPLHF
NA	TRBJ1-1	TRBV15	NA	TGTGCCACCAGCACCCGCCAGGCTCGGGAAGCTTTCTTT	CATSTRQAREAFF
NA	TRBJ2-7	TRBV11-2	NA	TGTGCCAGCAGTCCCAGGGGTAGTAGCTCCTACGAGCAGTACTTC	CASSPRGSSSYEQYF
few	TRBJ2-2	TRBV7-3	TRBD2	TGTGCCAGCAGCTTATATGCGGGGGTAACGAGCGGGGAGCTGTTTTTT	CASSLYAGVTSGELFF
NA	TRBJ2-5	TRBV5-1	NA	TGCGCCAGCAGCTCTACAGGGAAAGAGACCCAGTACTTC	CASSSTGKETQYF
NA	TRBJ1-6	TRBV7-8	NA	TGTGCCAGCAGCTCAGCCCCGGGACTTGGGAATTCACCCCTCCACTTT	CASSSAPGLGNSPLHF
NA	TRBJ1-5	TRBV5-5	NA	TGTGCCAGCAGCCACCTTCCTACCCAGCCCCAGCATTTT	CASSHLPTQPQHF
NA	TRBJ1-4	TRBV19	NA	TGTGCCAGTCTGGGGCTCGAAAAACTGTTTTTT	CASLGLEKLFF
NA	TRBJ2-2	TRBV6-5	NA	TGTGCCAGCAGTAGGGGCTACTTCGGCGGGGAGCTGTTTTTT	CASSRGYFGGELFF
NA	TRBJ2-7	TRBV7-9	TRBD1	TGTGCCAGCAGCTTAGGCGCCGGGACAGAGAGATCCTACGAGCAGTACTTC	CASSLGAGTERSYEQYF
NA	TRBJ1-5	TRBV7-3	TRBD1	TGTGCCAGCAGCCAAACAGGGGGCGCGAATCAGCCCCAGCATTTT	CASSQTGGANQPQHF
NA	TRBJ2-1	TRBV10-3	NA	TGTGCCCACAGTAGTGTGTACAATGAGCAGTTCTTC	CAHSSVYNEQFF
NA	TRBJ2-5	TRBV30	NA	TGTGCCTGGACCCGGACAGAGGCCCAGTACTTC	CAWTRTEAQYF
few	TRBJ1-1	TRBV7-8	TRBD1	TGTGCCAGCAGCTTAGTAGGAGGGGGCATGAACACTGAAGCTTTCTTT	CASSLVGGGMNTEAFF
NA	TRBJ2-7	TRBV10-3	NA	TGTGCCATCAGCACAGGGAGCGGCTACGAGCAGTACTTC	CAISTGSGYEQYF
NA	TRBJ2-2	TRBV7-3	NA	TGTGCCAGCAGCCCCAGGGCCGTGGGGGAGCTGTTTTTT	CASSPRAVGELFF
NA	TRBJ1-3	TRBV6-1	NA	TGTGCCAGCAGTAACCGACAGAGCTCTGGAAACACCATATATTTT	CASSNRQSSGNTIYF
NA	TRBJ2-3	TRBV15	TRBD2	TGTGCCACCCGGCTGGGGAGACTAGCGGGGAGCACAGATACGCAGTATTTT	CATRLGRLAGSTDTQYF
NA	TRBJ2-1	TRBV9	NA	TGTGCCAGCAGCGCCCGGGGGAACTCCTACAATGAGCAGTTCTTC	CASSARGNSYNEQFF
NA	TRBJ1-3	TRBV11-1	NA	TGTGCCAGCAGCCCGACAGACTCTGGAAACACCATATATTTT	CASSPTDSGNTIYF
NA	TRBJ2-7	TRBV7-9	TRBD1	TGTGCCAGCAGCTTAGGACAGGGGATCTCCTACGAGCAGTACTTC	CASSLGQGISYEQYF
once	TRBJ1-5	TRBV5-1	NA	TGCGCCAGCAGCCCTAGCGGCCCCAATCAGCCCCAGCATTTT	CASSPSGPNQPQHF
NA	TRBJ2-4	TRBV7-2	NA	TGTGCCAGCAGCTTAGGCCCAGCGGTCCAAAACATTCAGTACTTC	CASSLGPAVQNIQYF
NA	TRBJ2-1	TRBV7-2	TRBD2	TGTGCCAGCAGCTCCAGCCCCGCTAGCGGGGGATACAATGAGCAGTTCTTC	CASSSSPASGGYNEQFF
NA	TRBJ2-7	TRBV6-6	NA	TGTGCCAGCAGTTACTCGCGAGACTACGAGCAGTACTTC	CASSYSRDYEQYF
NA	TRBJ2-7	TRBV6-5	TRBD1	TGTGCCAGCAGGCCCAGACGGGACAGGCCCTACGAGCAGTACTTC	CASRPRRDRPYEQYF